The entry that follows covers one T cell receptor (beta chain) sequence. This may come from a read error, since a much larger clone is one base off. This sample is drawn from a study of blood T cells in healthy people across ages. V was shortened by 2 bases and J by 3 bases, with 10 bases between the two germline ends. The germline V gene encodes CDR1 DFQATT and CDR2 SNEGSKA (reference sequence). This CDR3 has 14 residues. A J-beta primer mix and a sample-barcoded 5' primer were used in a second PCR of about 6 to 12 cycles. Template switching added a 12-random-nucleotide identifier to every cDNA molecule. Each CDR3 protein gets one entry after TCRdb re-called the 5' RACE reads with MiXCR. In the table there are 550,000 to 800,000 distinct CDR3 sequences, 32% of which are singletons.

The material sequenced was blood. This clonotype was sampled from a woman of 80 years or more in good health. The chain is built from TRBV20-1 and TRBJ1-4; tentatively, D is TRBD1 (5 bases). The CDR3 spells CSARPGGANEKLFF. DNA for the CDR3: TGCAGTGCTAGACCCGGGGGGGCTAATGAAAAACTGTTTTTT.